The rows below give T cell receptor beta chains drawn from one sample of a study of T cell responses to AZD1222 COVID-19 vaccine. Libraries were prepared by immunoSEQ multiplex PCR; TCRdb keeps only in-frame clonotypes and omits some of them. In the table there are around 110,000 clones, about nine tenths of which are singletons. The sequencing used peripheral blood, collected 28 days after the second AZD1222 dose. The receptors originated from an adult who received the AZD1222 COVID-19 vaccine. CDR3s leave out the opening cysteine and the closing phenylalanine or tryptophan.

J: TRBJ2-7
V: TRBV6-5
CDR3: ASSYSGRGDYEQY

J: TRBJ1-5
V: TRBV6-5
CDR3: ASSPRGRDQPQH

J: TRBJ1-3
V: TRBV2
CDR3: ASTGQGAFGNTIY

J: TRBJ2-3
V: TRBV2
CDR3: ASSEFGRFTDTQY

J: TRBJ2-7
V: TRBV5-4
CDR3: ASSPPGLEVLEQY

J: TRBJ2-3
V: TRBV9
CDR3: ASSVSTSNKNTDTQY

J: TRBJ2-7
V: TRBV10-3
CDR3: AISETSGMSEQY

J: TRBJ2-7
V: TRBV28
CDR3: ASSSPGTPQHYEQY

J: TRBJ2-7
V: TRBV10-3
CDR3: AISESIAGVSEQY

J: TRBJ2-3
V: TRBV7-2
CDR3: ASSLVRMADTQY

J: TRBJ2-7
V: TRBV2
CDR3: ASSPRDEQY

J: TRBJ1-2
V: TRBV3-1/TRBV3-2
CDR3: ASSQDFAGVGGYT

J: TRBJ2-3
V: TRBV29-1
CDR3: SVSSGLAGGVDTQY

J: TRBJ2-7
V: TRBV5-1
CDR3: ASSLGDVYEQY

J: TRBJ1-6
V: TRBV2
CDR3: ASSGEVTYSGSPLH